This T cell receptor beta chain was identified during a study of cytomegalovirus exposure and HLA in healthy donors. Across the whole study: Among the roughly 370 genotyped donors, over 70% were placed in the Caucasian-associated ancestry cluster.

As to this clone: Its antigen is still unknown.

CDR3 length: 13 residues. V was clipped by 11 bases and J by 0 bases, with 14 bases between them. Per germline, CDR1 WSHSY and CDR2 SAAADI. Overall study findings and caveats: Some highly shared sequence variants likely arose as a pipeline artifact.

PCR primers comprised 60 Vbeta and 13 Jbeta primers. Method: immunoSEQ multiplex PCR; TCRdb's copy keeps in-frame clones and lacks some. The sample shows 75,000 to 80,000 clones, about three quarters of them seen only once. What was sequenced was PBMCs. The chain couples TRBV10-2 to TRBJ2-7; tentatively, D is TRBD2 (6 bases). The source is a male donor in good health and CMV-seronegative. Here the CDR3 reads CAVAGRSSYEQYF. For the CDR3, the DNA is TGCGCCGTCGCGGGGAGGAGCTCCTACGAGCAGTACTTC.